A single sample is the source of the 26 T cell receptor beta chains below, sequenced in a study of tumor-infiltrating lymphocytes in localized non-small cell lung cancer. Clones were read by immunoSEQ multiplex PCR, and TCRdb kept only the in-frame ones, dropping some. This table holds roughly 10,000 clones, over 45% found once. Sequencing was carried out using uninvolved lung tissue not adjacent to the tumor. These receptor sequences come from a human donor with non-small cell lung cancer.

This clone was observed once. The chain links TRBV11-2 to TRBJ1-1; tentatively, D is TRBD1 (6 bases). The CDR3 spans 14 residues. The V gene's germline CDR1 is SGHAT and CDR2 FQNNGV. V lost 6 bases, J lost 2 bases, and 13 bases lay in between. The chain's CDR3 is CASRRQGINTEAFF. The CDR3 DNA sequence: TGTGCCAGCAGGAGGCAGGGGATTAACACTGAAGCTTTCTTT.

This clone came up a few times. V usage is TRBV20-1 and J usage is TRBJ2-7; D gene ambiguous. V was cut by 0 bases and J by 3 bases, with 3 bases left in between. Germline V CDR1 and CDR2: DFQATT, SNEGSKA (reference sequence). CDR3 length: 11 residues. The CDR3 loop reads CSARDNYEQYF. CDR3 nucleotides: TGCAGTGCTAGAGACAACTACGAGCAGTACTTC.

The genes are TRBV6-1 and TRBJ2-7; D is possibly TRBD2 (5 bases). V lost 2 bases and J lost 2, with 13 bases in between. The CDR3 totals 15 residues. Germline V gene lookup returns CDR1 MNHNS and CDR2 SASEGT. CDR3 in DNA: TGTGCCAGCAGTGAATCGGGGTACAGAGCCTACGAGCAGTACTTC. Its translation: CASSESGYRAYEQYF.

The rearrangement links TRBV29-1 to TRBJ2-7; D gene unclear. CDR3 length: 15 residues. Trimming cost V 6 bases and J 1 base, with 19 bases left between them. Germline assignment: CDR1 SQVTM and CDR2 ANQGSEA. Written as DNA, the CDR3 is TGCAGCGTCCCGGTTCTAGGAAGAGGATCCTACGAGCAGTACTTC. Its protein is CSVPVLGRGSYEQYF.

The chain links TRBV7-9 to TRBJ1-2; TRBD1 is a possible D gene (5 bases). The CDR3 consists of 13 residues. With 2 bases removed from V and 4 bases from J, the gap between germline ends came to 8 bases. Germline CDR1 reads SEHNR; CDR2 reads FQNEAQ (reference sequence). The CDR3 sequence: CASSLWQGYGYTF. CDR3 nucleotides: TGTGCCAGCAGCTTATGGCAGGGCTATGGCTACACCTTC.

The V call is TRBV28, the J call TRBJ1-2; 7 bases are shared with TRBD1. The CDR3 runs 16 residues. Germline V gene sequence: CDR1 MDHEN, CDR2 SYDVKM. The V gene end was trimmed by 0 bases and the J gene end by 4 bases; junction bases not matched to a gene: 8. CDR3 sequence reads: CASSLWSGGQSYGYTF. In DNA form, the CDR3 reads TGTGCCAGCAGTTTATGGTCGGGGGGACAGTCCTATGGCTACACCTTC.

The rearrangement uses TRBV7-2 and TRBJ2-3; the match to TRBD1 covers 7 bases. The germline gives CDR1 SGHTA, CDR2 FQGNSA. This CDR3 region has 16 residues. After removal of 6 bases from V and 0 bases from J, the junction contained 9 bases not matched to a gene. The CDR3 here is CASSFTTGMSTDTQYF. The CDR3 DNA reads TGTGCCAGCAGTTTCACGACAGGGATGAGCACAGATACGCAGTATTTT.

V usage is TRBV5-1 and J usage is TRBJ2-3, with no clear D. Germline CDR1 SGHRS, CDR2 YFSETQ. This CDR3 is built from 15 residues. The V gene lost 4 bases and the J gene lost 2 bases, with 14 bases spanning the gap. CDR3 region: CASSAPETSTDTQYF. The CDR3 bases are TGCGCCAGCAGCGCCCCAGAGACCTCCACAGATACGCAGTATTTT.

The V gene is TRBV6-1, the J gene TRBJ2-7; D gene ambiguous. CDR3 length: 15 amino acids. The germline CDR1 and CDR2 sequences are MNHNS and SASEGT. V lost 1 base and J 1 base, leaving 11 bases between the germline ends. The DNA of the CDR3 is TGTGCCAGCAGTGAAGTGGCATGGGGATCCTACGAGCAGTACTTC. Amino acids: CASSEVAWGSYEQYF.

V gene TRBV28 combines with J gene TRBJ1-3; TRBD1 is a possible D gene (5 bases). There are 15 residues in the CDR3. Per germline, CDR1 MDHEN and CDR2 SYDVKM. Trimming removed 6 bases at V and 4 bases at J, with 16 bases between. This CDR3 reads CASRSGTSGGNTIYF. CDR3 in DNA: TGTGCCAGCAGGTCCGGGACTTCAGGGGGAAACACCATATATTTT.

The chain carries TRBV11-2 and TRBJ2-6, with TRBD1 identical over 9 bases. Germline V gene sequence: CDR1 SGHAT, CDR2 FQNNGV. This CDR3 contains 17 residues. The J segment lost 2 bases and the V segment lost 4 bases, leaving 6 bases of the junction unmatched. The chain's CDR3 is CASSSIGTGTGANVLTF. The DNA for the CDR3 is TGTGCCAGCAGCTCAATAGGGACAGGGACTGGGGCCAACGTCCTGACTTTC.

This sequence joins TRBV5-6 and TRBJ2-1; 12 positions match TRBD2. The CDR3 length is 16 residues. V shed 4 bases and J 4 bases; nucleotides not matched to a gene: 6. From germline, CDR1 is SGHDT and CDR2 YYEEEE. CDR3 region: CASSRRLAGAYNEQFF. CDR3 DNA sequence: TGTGCCAGCAGCCGGCGACTAGCGGGGGCATACAATGAGCAGTTCTTC.

The genes are TRBV7-2 and TRBJ2-7, with 9 nucleotides matching TRBD2. Looked up from germline, CDR1 is SGHTA and CDR2 is FQGNSA. V lost 4 bases and J lost 6; bases outside the gene matches: 10. The CDR3 is 15 amino acids. The CDR3 DNA is TGTGCCAGCAGCTCCGCCTCTAGCGGGGCTCGCGAGCAGTACTTC. Its translation: CASSSASSGAREQYF.

The V call is TRBV6-5, the J call TRBJ1-2; 8 nucleotides match TRBD1. The V gene end was trimmed by 5 bases and the J gene end by 6 bases; junction bases not matched to a gene: 5. CDR3 size: 13 residues. Germline CDR1 MNHEY, CDR2 SVGAGI. CDR3 loop: CASSTGGWNGYTF. CDR3 sequence (DNA): TGTGCCAGCAGTACAGGGGGATGGAATGGCTACACCTTC.

J is TRBJ2-5 and V is TRBV11-2; the D is unclear. V dropped 6 bases and J dropped 3 bases, with 11 bases sitting between them. Germline values: CDR1 SGHAT, CDR2 FQNNGV. This CDR3 contains 13 residues. CDR3 in amino acids: CASSIGIKETQYF. Here the CDR3 DNA reads TGTGCCAGCAGTATCGGTATTAAAGAGACCCAGTACTTC.

The gene calls are TRBV5-6 and TRBJ2-4; D not resolved. Germline values: CDR1 SGHDT, CDR2 YYEEEE. Trimming shortened V by 0 bases and J by 16 bases, and 17 bases separated the two germline ends. This CDR3 comprises 13 residues. For the CDR3, the DNA is TGTGCCAGCAGCTTGGGGGTCGAGACGGTGTTATACTTC. Amino acid sequence: CASSLGVETVLYF.

V usage is TRBV5-1 and J usage is TRBJ2-5; 11 nucleotides line up with TRBD2. The CDR3 is 17 amino acids. Losses at the gene ends were 4 bases for V and 7 bases for J; bases not matched to a gene: 15. Germline V lookup: CDR1 SGHRS, CDR2 YFSETQ. The CDR3 protein is CASSPLTSGVQRSTQYF. DNA for the CDR3: TGCGCCAGCAGCCCCTTGACTAGCGGGGTTCAGAGGTCGACCCAGTACTTC.

The V gene is TRBV7-6, the J gene TRBJ1-6; 7 positions match TRBD1. CDR1 and CDR2 (germline): SGHVS, FNYEAQ. V lost 1 base to trimming and J lost 9 bases; unmatched junction nucleotides: 3. The CDR3 covers 14 residues. CDR3 loop: CASSLGGTASPLHF. The CDR3 region has the DNA TGTGCCAGCAGCTTAGGGGGGACAGCTTCACCCCTCCACTTT. Together with reference TRBV7-6 and TRBJ1-6, the CDR3 gives the full variable domain: GAGVSQSPRYKVTKRGQDVALRCDPISGHVSLYWYRQALGQGPEFLTYFNYEAQQDKSGLPNDRFSAERPEGSISTLTIQRTEQRDSAMYRCASSLGGTASPLHFGNGTRLTVT.

This CDR3 is CASSSAAGYPLHF. The CDR3, as DNA: TGTGCCAGCAGCTCGGCAGCCGGGTACCCCCTCCACTTT. The chain is built from TRBV7-3 and TRBJ1-6; D uncertain. V lost 4 bases to trimming and J lost 13 bases, with 14 bases between them. The CDR3 has 13 residues. Germline V lookup: CDR1 SGHTA, CDR2 FQGTGA.

This clone was observed a handful of times. This chain links TRBV10-3 with TRBJ1-2; D perhaps matches TRBD1 (6 bases). Looked up from germline, CDR1 is ENHRY and CDR2 is SYGVKD. There are 12 residues in the CDR3. The germline V and J ends were trimmed by 7 bases and 8 bases, with 14 bases remaining between them. The CDR3 loop reads CAINPGGGGYTF. CDR3 bases: TGTGCCATCAACCCTGGTGGGGGCGGCTACACCTTC.

The chain recombines TRBV9 with TRBJ2-2, with D tentatively TRBD1 or TRBD2 (6 bases each). Trimming took off 6 bases at V and 4 bases at J, with 16 bases between the two ends. Germline assignment: CDR1 SGDLS and CDR2 YYNGEE. The CDR3 runs 15 residues. CDR3 region: CASTWGAPGTGELFF. Written as DNA, the CDR3 is TGTGCCAGCACCTGGGGGGCGCCTGGCACCGGGGAGCTGTTTTTT.

V gene TRBV28 combines with J gene TRBJ1-2; 8 nucleotides agree with TRBD1. The CDR3 spans 15 residues. Germline CDR1 MDHEN, CDR2 SYDVKM. V shed 4 bases, J shed 6 bases, and the junction held 10 bases outside the gene matches. CDR3 loop: CASSSPGQAADGYTF. For the CDR3, the DNA is TGTGCCAGCAGTTCCCCGGGACAGGCCGCGGATGGCTACACCTTC.

The gene calls are TRBV15 and TRBJ1-2; unclear D gene. Trimming cost V 3 bases and J 7 bases, with 27 bases left between them. The CDR3 contains 18 residues. The germline V gene has CDR1 LNHNV and CDR2 YYDKDF (reference sequence). As DNA, the CDR3 is TGTGCCACCAGCAGTGGTCCTGGCGGAGTTATGGGGTTAAGTGGCTACACCTTC. Its protein product is CATSSGPGGVMGLSGYTF.

This sequence joins TRBV19 and TRBJ1-2; TRBD1 is a possible D gene (6 bases). Germline CDR1 is LNHDA and CDR2 is SQIVND (reference sequence). V was pared by 3 bases and J by 4 bases, with 18 bases between. This CDR3 has 16 amino acids. In nucleotides, the CDR3 is TGTGCCAGTAGTATCCTCGGGCAGGGGAACGTCTATGGCTACACCTTC. As protein: CASSILGQGNVYGYTF. Combining the CDR3 with reference TRBV19 and TRBJ1-2 gives the whole variable domain DGGITQSPKYLFRKEGQNVTLSCEQNLNHDAMYWYRQDPGQGLRLIYYSQIVNDFQKGDIAEGYSVSREKKESFPLTVTSAQKNPTAFYLCASSILGQGNVYGYTFGSGTRLTVV.

This clone qualifies as medium-sized. The chain combines TRBV7-3 with TRBJ2-1, with 9 bases identical to TRBD1. The CDR3 consists of 15 residues. Losses at the gene ends were 3 bases for V and 9 bases for J; bases not matched to a gene: 9. Germline loops: CDR1 SGHTA, CDR2 FQGTGA. The CDR3 protein is CASSFRDRVDAEQFF. CDR3 DNA sequence: TGTGCCAGCAGCTTCAGGGACAGGGTCGACGCTGAGCAGTTCTTC.

The genes are TRBV7-6 and TRBJ2-2, with 12 nucleotides matching TRBD1. Germline values: CDR1 SGHVS, CDR2 FNYEAQ. CDR3 size: 16 residues. Trimming took 4 bases from V and 7 from J; bases not matched to a gene: 7. DNA of the CDR3: TGTGCCAGCAGCTCCGGGACAGGGGGCTTGGGCGGGGAGCTGTTTTTT. The encoded protein is CASSSGTGGLGGELFF. The full variable domain, completed using reference TRBV7-6 and TRBJ2-2, is GAGVSQSPRYKVTKRGQDVALRCDPISGHVSLYWYRQALGQGPEFLTYFNYEAQQDKSGLPNDRFSAERPEGSISTLTIQRTEQRDSAMYRCASSSGTGGLGGELFFGEGSRLTVL.